This TCR beta chain was documented in a study of cytomegalovirus exposure and HLA in healthy donors. Study information: Early released data had about 80 million unique TCRs, all coming from HLA-typed donors. General study points: TCR beta chains numbering 164 were designated cytomegalovirus-associated. For most TCR beta V segments, an earlier analysis put the productive rate at about 87% or about 30% of the time.

A word on this clone: The target antigen is unknown.

The PCR was carried out with 60 Vbeta primers and 13 Jbeta primers. Libraries were prepared by immunoSEQ multiplex PCR; TCRdb keeps only in-frame clonotypes and omits some of them. The sample contains around 100,000 clones, less than 80% of which appear only once. The sample comprised PBMCs. The receptor comes from a woman in her forties in good health and CMV-seronegative.

CDR3 protein: CASSLAGLSYNEQFF. In DNA form, the CDR3 reads TGTGCCAGCAGCTTAGCGGGCCTCTCCTACAATGAGCAGTTCTTC. The V call is TRBV7-2, the J call TRBJ2-1; D is uncertain. Germline values: CDR1 SGHTA, CDR2 FQGNSA. V was cut by 0 bases and J by 0 bases, with 6 bases left in between. The CDR3 extends over 15 amino acids.